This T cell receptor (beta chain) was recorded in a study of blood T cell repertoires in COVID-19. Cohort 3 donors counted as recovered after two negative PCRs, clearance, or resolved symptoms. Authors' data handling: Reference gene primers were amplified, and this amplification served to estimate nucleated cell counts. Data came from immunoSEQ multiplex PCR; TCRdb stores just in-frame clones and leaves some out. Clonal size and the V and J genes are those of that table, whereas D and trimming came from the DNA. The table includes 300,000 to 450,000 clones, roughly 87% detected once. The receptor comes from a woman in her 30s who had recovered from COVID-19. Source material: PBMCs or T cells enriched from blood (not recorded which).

Here the CDR3 reads CASSSRQRLSNYGYTF. The DNA of the CDR3 is TGTGCCAGCAGCTCTAGACAGAGGCTATCTAACTATGGCTACACCTTC. The V call is TRBV5-4, the J call TRBJ1-2, with D possibly matching TRBD1 (5 bases). Germline V gives CDR1 SGHNT, CDR2 YYREEE (reference sequence). The germline V and J ends were trimmed by 3 bases and 0 bases, with 15 bases remaining between them. There are 16 residues in the CDR3.